The entry below describes one TCR beta chain. The PCR was carried out with 60 Vbeta primers and 13 Jbeta primers. Some clones are missing from TCRdb's copy, which holds only in-frame ones; the method was immunoSEQ multiplex PCR. The profile shows some 56,000 clones, roughly 50% of them singletons. The data stem from a study of cytomegalovirus exposure and HLA in healthy donors. This receptor was identified in a human donor in good health. Sequenced sample: PBMCs.

The chain's CDR3 is CSVELAGQGETQYF. The CDR3 bases are TGCAGCGTTGAATTAGCAGGGCAGGGGGAGACCCAGTACTTC. The V and J genes are TRBV29-1 and TRBJ2-5; the D gene is possibly TRBD1 (6 bases). The germline V and J ends were trimmed by 2 bases and 5 bases, with 15 bases remaining between them. The CDR3 is 14 amino acids. Germline lookup yields CDR1 SQVTM and CDR2 ANQGSEA. Full variable domain (missing parts from reference TRBV29-1 and TRBJ2-5): SAVISQKPSRDICQRGTSLTIQCQVDSQVTMMFWYRQQPGQSLTLIATANQGSEATYESGFVIDKFPISRPNLTFSTLTVSNMSPEDSSIYLCSVELAGQGETQYFGPGTRLLVL.